These 2 T cell receptor beta chains share one sample of origin, sequenced in a study of technical replicates of blood from several donors. The table came from immunoSEQ multiplex PCR; TCRdb's copy has only in-frame clones and leaves some out. The sample shows approximately 12,000 clones, around 94% of them seen only once. Material for sequencing was PBMCs. These receptor sequences come from a human donor in good health.

In its sample, this clone was seen once. The chain links TRBV5-1 to TRBJ2-1, with 11 bases that match TRBD2. V lost 4 bases, J lost 3 bases, and 3 bases stayed unmatched. Germline CDR1 reads SGHRS; CDR2 reads YFSETQ. The CDR3 sequence is 15 residues long. The CDR3 sequence: CASSSSGRDYNEQFF. The CDR3 bases are TGCGCCAGCAGCAGTAGCGGGAGGGACTACAATGAGCAGTTCTTC.

The chain combines TRBV5-8 with TRBJ2-5; TRBD2 is a possible D gene (5 bases). Deletions cut 3 bases from V and 4 bases from J, with 10 bases between. The V gene's germline CDR1 is SGHTS and CDR2 YDEGEE. The CDR3 contains 13 residues. The CDR3 reads CASSWLEVETQYF. As DNA, the CDR3 is TGTGCCAGCAGCTGGTTGGAGGTAGAGACCCAGTACTTC.